The clone carrying this T cell receptor (beta chain) was found a few times. What it recognizes is unknown. Data came from immunoSEQ multiplex PCR; TCRdb stores just in-frame clones and leaves some out. The sample records some 93,000 clones, almost 90% being singletons. This CDR3 is built from 15 residues. Germline CDR1 and CDR2: MNHNS and SASEGT. V gave up 3 bases and J gave up 0 bases, with 9 bases separating them. The data belong to a study of identifying expanded T cells in peripheral blood. Study observations and caveats: Across healthy donors, higher total template counts meant significantly greater approximately 2-week count variance. Differentially abundant clones: about 1.2 between replicates, 16.4 at around 14 days, under 25 at four.

Healthy donors had no documented immune events, such as infections, while sampled. Sequencing was performed on blood. The J gene is TRBJ1-3, the V gene TRBV6-1; the D gene is possibly TRBD1 (5 bases). This TCR derives from a person aged 18 to 70 in good health. Here the CDR3 reads CASSEGVDSGNTIYF. CDR3 nucleotide sequence: TGTGCCAGCAGTGAGGGGGTTGACTCTGGAAACACCATATATTTT.